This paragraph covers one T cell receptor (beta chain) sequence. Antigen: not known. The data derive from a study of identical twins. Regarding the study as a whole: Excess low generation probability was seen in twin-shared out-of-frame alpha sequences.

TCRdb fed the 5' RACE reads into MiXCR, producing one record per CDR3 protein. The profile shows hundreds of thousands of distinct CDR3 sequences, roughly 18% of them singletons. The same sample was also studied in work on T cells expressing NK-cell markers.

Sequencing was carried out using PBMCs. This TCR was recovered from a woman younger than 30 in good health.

The CDR3, as DNA: TGTGCCAGCAGTCCTCACAGGGGGAGTACCTACGAGCAGTACTTC. This sequence encodes CASSPHRGSTYEQYF. The chain carries TRBV28 and TRBJ2-7; 8 bases map to TRBD1. Germline CDR1 is MDHEN and CDR2 is SYDVKM. The V segment lost 5 bases and the J segment 2 bases; nucleotides outside the gene matches: 8. The CDR3 spans 15 residues.